This section outlines one T cell receptor (beta chain) sequence together with its context. Looked up from germline, CDR1 is SEHNR and CDR2 is FQNEAQ (reference sequence). The V and J ends lost 5 bases and 0 bases respectively, with 11 bases between them. The CDR3 extends over 15 amino acids. This sample stems from a study of shared clonotypes between healthy human individuals. Each sorted subset replicate got 200 ng genomic DNA, roughly 27,000 genomes. TCRdb's copy holds only in-frame clones and misses some; the assay was immunoSEQ multiplex PCR. The repertoire holds over a million clones, with about 80% as singletons. Naive CD4+ cells were CD45RA-selected; the remaining cells were memory.

Sample: memory CD4+ T cells from PBMCs. The sample's subset: CD45RA-negative fraction. This TCR was recovered from a man aged 18 to 35 in good health. Some clones in this sample may be carry-over from other donors' samples. This chain joins TRBV7-9 and TRBJ1-3, with a weak D call TRBD1 (6 bases). In DNA form, the CDR3 reads TGTGCCAGCAGCCAGGGACAAAGCTCTGGAAACACCATATATTTT. Protein product: CASSQGQSSGNTIYF.